Below are 28 T cell receptor beta chains sequenced from a single sample in a study of cytomegalovirus exposure and HLA in healthy donors. 60 Vbeta and 13 Jbeta primers were used in PCR. Some clones are missing from TCRdb's copy, which holds only in-frame ones; the method was immunoSEQ multiplex PCR. This table has 250,000 to 350,000 clones, 80% to 90% appearing once. Material for sequencing was PBMCs. The receptors originated from a man aged 40-50 years in good health and CMV-seropositive.

The CDR3 here is CASSLRKPGEGITEAFF. In nucleotides, the CDR3 is TGTGCCAGCAGCTTAAGGAAGCCCGGGGAGGGTATCACTGAAGCTTTCTTT. The chain couples TRBV7-3 to TRBJ1-1, with D unresolved. The CDR3 covers 17 residues. Deletions cut 1 base from V and 4 bases from J, with 19 bases between. The germline gives CDR1 SGHTA, CDR2 FQGTGA.

The rearrangement links TRBV5-4 to TRBJ1-3; D unresolved. There are 14 residues in the CDR3. Germline V gene sequence: CDR1 SGHNT, CDR2 YYREEE (reference sequence). With 0 bases removed from V and 2 bases from J, the gap between germline ends came to 6 bases. CDR3 sequence (DNA): TGTGCCAGCAGCTTGGAACTTGCTGGAAACACCATATATTTT. It codes for CASSLELAGNTIYF. Based on the CDR3 plus reference TRBV5-4 and TRBJ1-3, the full variable domain is ETGVTQSPTHLIKTRGQQVTLRCSSQSGHNTVSWYQQALGQGPQFIFQYYREEENGRGNFPPRFSGLQFPNYSSELNVNALELDDSALYLCASSLELAGNTIYFGEGSWLTVV.

The chain employs TRBV15 and TRBJ2-7; TRBD2 matches at 9 bases. The V gene end was trimmed by 1 base and the J gene end by 7 bases; junction bases not matched to a gene: 14. Germline CDR1 and CDR2: LNHNV and YYDKDF (reference sequence). CDR3 length: 17 residues. The CDR3 region is CATSRGPGIAGAGEQYF. CDR3 nucleotides: TGTGCCACCAGCAGAGGGCCCGGGATAGCGGGAGCGGGGGAGCAGTACTTC.

The rearrangement links TRBV15 to TRBJ1-1, with 7 bases fitting TRBD1. CDR1 is LNHNV, CDR2 YYDKDF, per germline (reference sequence). This CDR3 is 16 amino acids long. Germline trimming cut 2 bases from V and 3 bases from J; bases unmatched to any gene: 9. CDR3 protein: CATSRSGTGADTEAFF. For the CDR3, the DNA is TGTGCCACCAGCAGATCCGGAACAGGGGCGGACACTGAAGCTTTCTTT.

This chain connects TRBV27 to TRBJ2-7; TRBD1 agrees at 9 bases. V lost 6 bases to trimming and J lost 3 bases; unmatched junction nucleotides: 6. The CDR3 consists of 14 residues. CDR1 and CDR2 (germline): MNHEY, SMNVEV (reference sequence). The DNA for the CDR3 is TGTGCCAGCAGGCAACAGGGGGCAAACTACGAGCAGTACTTC. Its translation is CASRQQGANYEQYF.

This chain connects TRBV28 to TRBJ2-7, with TRBD2 matching over 10 bases. Germline-derived CDR1 and CDR2 are MDHEN and SYDVKM. This CDR3 contains 18 residues. V lost 3 bases to trimming and J lost 0 bases; unmatched junction nucleotides: 11. CDR3 residues: CASSFDRTSGKTSYEQYF. Written as DNA, the CDR3 is TGTGCCAGCAGTTTCGATAGGACTAGCGGCAAAACCTCCTACGAGCAGTACTTC.

The rearrangement uses TRBV18 and TRBJ2-7; 9 nucleotides align to TRBD1. This CDR3 contains 14 residues. Germline V gene data show CDR1 as KGHSH and CDR2 as LQKENI. After removal of 3 bases from V and 6 bases from J, the junction contained 6 bases not matched to a gene. Here the CDR3 DNA reads TGTGCCAGCTCACCGGGACAGGGATCGGTCGAGCAGTACTTC. Translating it yields CASSPGQGSVEQYF.

This clone was recorded only once. The chain joins TRBV7-9 to TRBJ2-5; D might be TRBD2 (6 bases). V was clipped by 5 bases and J by 2 bases, with 18 bases between them. Germline V lookup: CDR1 SEHNR, CDR2 FQNEAQ (reference sequence). The CDR3 consists of 16 residues. The CDR3 region has the DNA TGTGCCAGCAGCCCCCGGGCGGGACTTCTTCAAGAGACCCAGTACTTC. Amino acid sequence: CASSPRAGLLQETQYF.

This clone was recorded a few times. This chain uses TRBV5-4 with TRBJ1-1, with D perhaps TRBD1 (6 bases). Between the trimmed V and J ends, which lost 2 bases and 0 bases, there was a span of 11 bases. This CDR3 region has 15 residues. Germline values: CDR1 SGHNT, CDR2 YYREEE (reference sequence). DNA for the CDR3: TGTGCCAGCAGCTTTCCCAGGGGAATGAACACTGAAGCTTTCTTT. It codes for CASSFPRGMNTEAFF.

In this sample, this clone turned up a few times. The CDR3 DNA follows: TGTGCCAGCAGTTATTCGACTAGCGGGAATAATGAGCAGTTCTTC. Amino acids: CASSYSTSGNNEQFF. The V gene is TRBV6-5, the J gene TRBJ2-1; 11 bases match TRBD2. The CDR3 spans 15 residues. Germline V gene data show CDR1 as MNHEY and CDR2 as SVGAGI. V shed 3 bases, J shed 7 bases, and the junction held 5 bases outside the gene matches.

Note on this clone: The sample has other DNA sequences that encode this CDR3 too. The rearrangement joins TRBV19 to TRBJ2-3, with 7 bases matching TRBD2. CDR1 and CDR2 from the germline V gene are LNHDA and SQIVND (reference sequence). The CDR3 consists of 15 residues. After removal of 3 bases from V and 3 bases from J, the junction contained 6 bases not matched to a gene. CDR3 sequence reads: CASSIGGAGTDTQYF. The CDR3, as DNA: TGTGCCAGTAGTATTGGAGGAGCGGGGACAGATACGCAGTATTTT. Combining the CDR3 with reference TRBV19 and TRBJ2-3 gives the whole variable domain DGGITQSPKYLFRKEGQNVTLSCEQNLNHDAMYWYRQDPGQGLRLIYYSQIVNDFQKGDIAEGYSVSREKKESFPLTVTSAQKNPTAFYLCASSIGGAGTDTQYFGPGTRLTVL.

The chain combines TRBV28 with TRBJ2-2; tentatively, D is TRBD1 (5 bases). Trimming shortened V by 8 bases and J by 0 bases, and 7 bases separated the two germline ends. Germline CDR1 and CDR2: MDHEN and SYDVKM. There are 13 residues in the CDR3. CDR3 coding DNA: TGTGCCAGCCGACAGACGAACACCGGGGAGCTGTTTTTT. Protein: CASRQTNTGELFF.

This sequence joins TRBV11-2 and TRBJ2-1; 7 nucleotides align to TRBD2. There are 14 residues in the CDR3. Trimming cost V 3 bases and J 7 bases; bases outside gene matches: 6. Germline CDR1 reads SGHAT; CDR2 reads FQNNGV. The CDR3 nucleotides read TGTGCCAGCAGCTTCGTCGCTAGCGGAAATGAGCAGTTCTTC. This codes for CASSFVASGNEQFF. The full variable domain, rest sourced from reference TRBV11-2 and TRBJ2-1, is EAGVAQSPRYKIIEKRQSVAFWCNPISGHATLYWYQQILGQGPKLLIQFQNNGVVDDSQLPKDRFSAERLKGVDSTLKIQPAKLEDSAVYLCASSFVASGNEQFFGPGTRLTVL.

The CDR3 DNA reads TGTGCCACCAGCCGGGGGCGGGGGCTTCAGCCCCAGCATTTT. Its protein is CATSRGRGLQPQHF. The chain uses TRBV15 and TRBJ1-5; tentatively, D is TRBD1 (6 bases). Between the trimmed V and J ends, which lost 5 bases and 6 bases, there was a span of 14 bases. The CDR3 extends over 14 amino acids. Germline V lookup: CDR1 LNHNV, CDR2 YYDKDF (reference sequence).

This clone was seen a single time. The rearrangement uses TRBV7-6 and TRBJ1-1, with TRBD1 matching 8 bases. CDR1 SGHVS and CDR2 FNYEAQ come from the germline V gene. CDR3 size: 13 residues. The V gene end was trimmed by 3 bases and the J gene end by 7 bases; junction bases not matched to a gene: 4. The CDR3 nucleotides read TGTGCCAGCAGCTTTTCAGGGGGCCTTGAAGCTTTCTTT. It translates to CASSFSGGLEAFF.

The chain has TRBV7-2 and TRBJ2-7; 14 nucleotides align to TRBD2. After removal of 5 bases from V and 4 bases from J, the junction contained 7 bases not matched to a gene. Looked up from germline, CDR1 is SGHTA and CDR2 is FQGNSA. This CDR3 is built from 16 residues. In DNA, the CDR3 is TGTGCCAGCAGCACAGGGACTAGCGGGAGTATTTACGAGCAGTACTTC. It is translated as CASSTGTSGSIYEQYF.

The rearrangement joins TRBV6-5 to TRBJ1-2, with 7 positions matching TRBD1. The CDR3 runs 15 residues. Trimming took 1 base from V and 3 from J; bases not matched to a gene: 5. The germline V gene has CDR1 MNHEY and CDR2 SVGAGI. CDR3: CASSYLGGADYGYTF. The CDR3, as DNA: TGTGCCAGCAGTTACTTAGGGGGCGCGGACTATGGCTACACCTTC.

The V call is TRBV5-4, the J call TRBJ2-7; 10 nucleotides match TRBD1. The CDR3 extends over 15 amino acids. The J segment lost 0 bases and the V segment lost 4 bases, leaving 4 bases of the junction unmatched. Germline lookup yields CDR1 SGHNT and CDR2 YYREEE (reference sequence). The CDR3 DNA is TGTGCCAGCAGCCTCCGGGACAGGGGCTCCTACGAGCAGTACTTC. It codes for CASSLRDRGSYEQYF.

This chain joins TRBV5-1 and TRBJ2-7; TRBD2 might be the D (6 bases). The germline V gene encodes CDR1 SGHRS and CDR2 YFSETQ. CDR3 length: 14 residues. V shed 0 bases and J shed 6 bases, with 13 bases lying between them. Written as DNA, the CDR3 is TGCGCCAGCAGCTTGGGGGACTTAGGCGGCGAGCAGTACTTC. Translated: CASSLGDLGGEQYF.

V gene TRBV6-5 combines with J gene TRBJ1-1, with D possibly matching TRBD1 (5 bases). Trimming took off 8 bases at V and 0 bases at J, with 13 bases between the two ends. The CDR3 is 14 amino acids. Germline CDR1 MNHEY, CDR2 SVGAGI. CDR3: CASLPRALNTEAFF. The CDR3 DNA reads as TGTGCCAGCCTCCCCAGGGCGCTGAACACTGAAGCTTTCTTT.

V gene TRBV15 combines with J gene TRBJ2-1, with 7 positions matching TRBD1. Looked up from germline, CDR1 is LNHNV and CDR2 is YYDKDF (reference sequence). The CDR3 runs 15 residues. With 4 bases clipped from V and 2 bases from J, the junction kept 5 bases outside the gene matches. The CDR3 loop is CATSNRDRPYNEQFF. In DNA form, the CDR3 reads TGTGCCACCAGCAACCGGGACAGACCCTACAATGAGCAGTTCTTC.

The chain employs TRBV5-4 and TRBJ2-2, with 9 bases aligning to TRBD1. J lost 2 bases, V lost 4 bases, and 9 bases had no gene match. The CDR3 is 17 amino acids. Germline V gene lookup returns CDR1 SGHNT and CDR2 YYREEE (reference sequence). The CDR3 DNA is TGTGCCAGCAGCCAGGGACAGGGACCCCTTAACACCGGGGAGCTGTTTTTT. Residues: CASSQGQGPLNTGELFF. Drawing the rest from reference TRBV5-4 and TRBJ2-2, the complete variable domain is ETGVTQSPTHLIKTRGQQVTLRCSSQSGHNTVSWYQQALGQGPQFIFQYYREEENGRGNFPPRFSGLQFPNYSSELNVNALELDDSALYLCASSQGQGPLNTGELFFGEGSRLTVL.

This clone was counted only a few times. The chain carries TRBV5-6 and TRBJ2-7; 8 bases are a match to TRBD1. This CDR3 region has 14 residues. J gave up 6 bases and V 4 bases, and 9 bases lay outside the gene matches. Germline CDR1 and CDR2: SGHDT and YYEEEE. Here the CDR3 reads CASSRDRGEGEQYF. CDR3 DNA: TGTGCCAGCAGCCGTGACAGGGGCGAGGGCGAGCAGTACTTC.

This clone was recorded only once. The rearrangement links TRBV5-1 to TRBJ2-7, with D possibly matching TRBD2 (5 bases). Germline assignment: CDR1 SGHRS and CDR2 YFSETQ. Trimming shortened V by 0 bases and J by 1 base, and 11 bases separated the two germline ends. The CDR3 loop spans 15 amino acids. The CDR3 loop is CASSLGGLTSYEQYF. Written as DNA, the CDR3 is TGCGCCAGCAGCTTGGGAGGGTTGACGTCCTACGAGCAGTACTTC.

The table lists this clone with a few counts. For the CDR3, the DNA is TGCAGCGCCTCCCGGACAGGGGGCTACAATGAGCAGTTCTTC. Its translation is CSASRTGGYNEQFF. The chain is built from TRBV29-1 and TRBJ2-1; 10 bases map to TRBD1. Germline V lookup: CDR1 SQVTM, CDR2 ANQGSEA. Unmatched junction bases numbered 6, after V lost 7 bases and J lost 3 bases. The CDR3 has 14 amino acids.

V gene TRBV30 combines with J gene TRBJ1-4, with 7 bases identical to TRBD1. CDR3 length: 15 amino acids. Germline V gene sequence: CDR1 GTSNPN, CDR2 SVGIG (reference sequence). V lost 4 bases and J lost 7; bases outside the gene matches: 12. CDR3 DNA sequence: TGTGCCTGGACATACTCAGGGGGACGGCGTGAAAAACTGTTTTTT. It encodes CAWTYSGGRREKLFF.

The genes are TRBV5-6 and TRBJ2-7; TRBD2 aligns across 8 bases. V was clipped by 8 bases and J by 4 bases; unmatched bases: 2. The CDR3 has 11 residues. Per the germline V gene, CDR1 is SGHDT and CDR2 is YYEEEE. The CDR3 sequence: CASSGGYEQYF. The CDR3, as DNA: TGTGCCAGTTCGGGGGGGTACGAGCAGTACTTC.

As to this clone: The junction and the germline gene differ at one end; a read error may be behind it. The V gene is TRBV7-9, the J gene TRBJ2-7; 9 nucleotides align to TRBD2. Germline V CDR1 and CDR2: SEHNR, FQNEAQ (reference sequence). CDR3 size: 17 residues. The CDR3 reads CSSSLAGGLAISYEQYF. The CDR3 DNA follows: TGTTCCAGCAGCTTAGCCGGAGGACTAGCGATCTCCTACGAGCAGTACTTC.